A selection of T cell receptor beta chains follows, all from one sample in a study of cytomegalovirus exposure and HLA in healthy donors. Libraries were prepared by immunoSEQ multiplex PCR; TCRdb keeps only in-frame clonotypes and omits some of them. This sample has 110,000 to 150,000 clones; roughly 80% occur once, and the top ten carry 4% to 4.5%. Sequenced material: PBMCs. These receptors were taken from a woman in her thirties or forties in good health and CMV-seropositive. Each CDR3 is given with its conserved first and last residue. A D gene is named only where the DNA matches it firmly. Only part of the rows carry a size: once, few, many, or a class if the clone is expanded.

>TRBV27|NA|TRBD1|TRBJ1-2
TGTGCCAGCAGTACCCGGGACAGGGGACCTCAGGGCTACACCTTC
CASSTRDRGPQGYTF
>TRBV5-1|once|TRBD2|TRBJ2-1
TGCGCCAGCCGCCCGTCTAGCGGGGGGGCCAATGAGCAGTTCTTC
CASRPSSGGANEQFF
>TRBV5-1|NA|TRBD1|TRBJ1-2
TGCGCCAGCTACGCGACAGGGGGCGGTGGCTACACCTTC
CASYATGGGGYTF
>TRBV19|NA|TRBD1|TRBJ1-1
TGTGCCAGTAGCCCACACCTTGGGGGACAGGGGATCGCTGAAGCTTTCTTT
CASSPHLGGQGIAEAFF
>TRBV27|NA|NA|TRBJ2-5
TGTGCCAGCAGTTTATTCGCTAGTCGGGATACCCACCAAGAGACCCAGTACTTC
CASSLFASRDTHQETQYF
>TRBV28|NA|TRBD1|TRBJ2-2
TGTGCCAGCTGGACAGGTTCGGGTAACACCGGGGAGCTGTTTTTT
CASWTGSGNTGELFF
>TRBV11-2|NA|NA|TRBJ2-3
TGTGCCAGCAGCCCACTCTTGGGGGGTAGCACAGATACGCAGTATTTT
CASSPLLGGSTDTQYF
>TRBV5-4|NA|NA|TRBJ2-7
TGTGCCAGCAGCTTGGACTTCTACGAGCAGTACTTC
CASSLDFYEQYF
>TRBV5-4|NA|NA|TRBJ2-4
TGTGCCAGCAGCTTGGATATCATGGCAGGTCGCATTCAGTACTTC
CASSLDIMAGRIQYF
>TRBV29-1|NA|TRBD1|TRBJ1-5
TGCAGCGTTGGGACAGGGGGCCATCAGCCCCAGCATTTT
CSVGTGGHQPQHF
>TRBV7-3|NA|TRBD2|TRBJ2-4
TGTGCCAGCAGCCCCCGACCCGGGGCTAGCGGGACGGCCAAAAACATTCAGTACTTC
CASSPRPGASGTAKNIQYF
>TRBV7-6|NA|TRBD2|TRBJ2-1
TGTGCCAGCAGCTTAACGGGGGGGCGGGGGGAGCAGTTCTTC
CASSLTGGRGEQFF
>TRBV6-5|NA|NA|TRBJ2-2
TGTGCCAGCAGTGCACAGAGCACCGGGGAGCTGTTTTTT
CASSAQSTGELFF
>TRBV30|NA|NA|TRBJ1-3
TGTGCCTGGAGTGGGGGGGGATCTGGAAACACCATATATTTT
CAWSGGGSGNTIYF
>TRBV28|NA|TRBD1|TRBJ2-4
TGTGCCAGCAGGAACAGGGGAGCGAAAAACATTCAGTACTTC
CASRNRGAKNIQYF
>TRBV28|NA|NA|TRBJ2-7
TGTGCCAGCAGCTCCTGGGACATAAACTACGAGCAGTACTTC
CASSSWDINYEQYF
>TRBV4-1|NA|TRBD2|TRBJ2-7
TGCGCCAGCAGCCAAGATGGGACTAGCCGAGACGAGCAGTACTTC
CASSQDGTSRDEQYF
>TRBV7-8|NA|TRBD1|TRBJ1-1
TGTGCCAGCAGCTTGACAGGGGGTACTGAAGCTTTCTTT
CASSLTGGTEAFF
>TRBV5-1|once|TRBD1|TRBJ2-3
TGCGCCAGCAGCCTGACAGGGACCTTGGATACGCAGTATTTT
CASSLTGTLDTQYF
>TRBV4-1|NA|TRBD2|TRBJ2-2
TGCGCCAGCAGCCAAGATTCCGGGGGGGCCGGGTTTTATGTGGCCGGGGAGCTGTTTTTT
CASSQDSGGAGFYVAGELFF
>TRBV19|NA|TRBD1|TRBJ2-3
TGTGCCAGTAGCCCCGGGACAGGGTTCCCAGATACGCAGTATTTT
CASSPGTGFPDTQYF
>TRBV10-3|NA|TRBD2|TRBJ2-3
TGTGCCATCAGTGAGCACTTGGTAGCGGGGACCACAGATACGCAGTATTTT
CAISEHLVAGTTDTQYF
>TRBV11-1|NA|NA|TRBJ1-1
TGTGCCAGCAGCTTACTCGGGGGGACTGAAGCTTTCTTT
CASSLLGGTEAFF
>TRBV6-1|NA|NA|TRBJ1-1
TGTGCCAGCAGTGAAATCAGGGTCTTTCGGGACACTGAAGCTTTCTTT
CASSEIRVFRDTEAFF
>TRBV28|few|TRBD1|TRBJ1-1
TGTGCCAGCAGTTTAAGAGACAGGGCTCCTTTCTTT
CASSLRDRAPFF
>TRBV6-5|NA|NA|TRBJ1-6
TGTGCCAGCAGGACGACAGGCTCCGATTCACCCCTCCACTTT
CASRTTGSDSPLHF
>TRBV7-2|NA|NA|TRBJ2-7
TGTGCCAGCAGCTTGGTTCGGCTAGCGGCCCTCTCCAGGGGCTACGAGCAGTACTTC
CASSLVRLAALSRGYEQYF
>TRBV5-1|NA|NA|TRBJ2-5
TGCGCCAGCAGCTCAGTAAACGAAGAGACCCAGTACTTC
CASSSVNEETQYF
>TRBV6-1|NA|NA|TRBJ2-2
TGTGCCAGCAGTGAATACCCTAGCAAGAACACCGGGGAGCTGTTTTTT
CASSEYPSKNTGELFF
>TRBV6-1|NA|NA|TRBJ2-7
TGTGCCAGCAGTGCAGAGGGGGTTTACCCGCTCTACGAGCAGTACTTC
CASSAEGVYPLYEQYF
>TRBV20-1|once|NA|TRBJ2-1
TGCAGTGCTAGGGGACTTAGCGAGCAGTTCTTC
CSARGLSEQFF
>TRBV21-1|NA|NA|TRBJ2-7
TGTGCCAGCAGCTCCCGAGTGGCGGGCGACGAGCAGTACTTC
CASSSRVAGDEQYF